What follows describes a single T cell receptor (beta chain). Its antigen is not identified. The germline V gene has CDR1 MNHEY and CDR2 SVGAGI. This CDR3 spans 12 amino acids. The V end lost 7 bases, the J end lost 11 bases, and 17 bases lay between the germline ends. For unsorted PBMC, approximately 300 ng DNA per replicate equaled roughly 30,000 T cell genomes. Ten immunoSEQ deep assay plates were used by the authors to sequence unsorted PBMC DNA. The method was immunoSEQ multiplex PCR; TCRdb's version includes in-frame clones alone and lacks a portion of them. Here the sample spans around 500,000 clones, around 73% being singletons. This sample was included in a study of shared clonotypes between healthy human individuals. Overall study results and limits: Represented diversity, genetic and exposure-history alike, was limited by few donors.

Those who donated, Caucasian adults without exception, all lived in Nashville, Tennessee. The receptor was derived from a woman aged 40 to 50 in good health. Some clones in this sample may be carry-over from other donors' samples. The rearrangement uses TRBV6-5 and TRBJ1-1; D may be TRBD1 (6 bases). The specimen sequenced was PBMCs. CDR3 sequence reads: CASTPVTGSAFF. DNA of the CDR3: TGTGCCAGCACTCCGGTGACAGGTAGCGCTTTCTTT.